Below, 11 T cell receptor beta chains from the same sample are listed, as sequenced in a study of blood T cell repertoires in COVID-19. Measured with immunoSEQ multiplex PCR; TCRdb has only the in-frame clones, and not every one. The sample lists under 80,000 clones, about 88% occurring once. The sequenced sample consisted of peripheral blood. Receptors were obtained from a man between 65 and 79 years old with active COVID-19.

The CDR3 sequence: CASSPRQGYFGQYF. The CDR3 nucleotides are TGTGCCAGCAGCCCCCGACAGGGTTATTTCGGGCAGTACTTC. The V gene is TRBV5-4, the J gene TRBJ2-7, with 7 bases matching TRBD1. The CDR3 extends over 14 amino acids. Germline V gene sequence: CDR1 SGHNT, CDR2 YYREEE (reference sequence). J gave up 9 bases and V 4 bases, and 13 bases lay outside the gene matches.

V is TRBV7-9 and J is TRBJ2-5, with D unresolved. CDR3 length: 11 amino acids. Germline V gene data show CDR1 as SEHNR and CDR2 as FQNEAQ (reference sequence). V was cut by 6 bases and J by 5 bases, with 7 bases left in between. Here the CDR3 DNA reads TGTGCCAGCAGGCCCCAGGAGACCCAGTACTTC. This sequence encodes CASRPQETQYF.

The sample holds one count of this clone. The rearrangement joins TRBV7-6 to TRBJ1-4; 8 bases map to TRBD1. J gave up 8 bases and V 4 bases, and 9 bases lay outside the gene matches. The length of the CDR3 is 15 residues. CDR1 and CDR2 from the germline V gene are SGHVS and FNYEAQ. CDR3 DNA sequence: TGTGCCAGCAGCTCCGGACAGGGCCAGGGCGAAAAACTGTTTTTT. Protein sequence: CASSSGQGQGEKLFF.

The V call is TRBV19, the J call TRBJ2-4, with a tentative D call TRBD2 (6 bases). Germline V lookup: CDR1 LNHDA, CDR2 SQIVND (reference sequence). Trimming took off 1 base at V and 9 bases at J, with 13 bases between the two ends. The CDR3 is 14 residues long. The CDR3 region has the DNA TGTGCCAGTAGTATAGGGTCCGGGAGACCCATTCAGTACTTC. This codes for CASSIGSGRPIQYF. The full variable domain, completed using reference TRBV19 and TRBJ2-4, is DGGITQSPKYLFRKEGQNVTLSCEQNLNHDAMYWYRQDPGQGLRLIYYSQIVNDFQKGDIAEGYSVSREKKESFPLTVTSAQKNPTAFYLCASSIGSGRPIQYFGAGTRLSVL.

This clone was seen a few times. This chain's CDR3 is CASSQGQDNSPLHF. CDR3 in DNA: TGTGCCAGCTCACAGGGACAGGATAATTCACCCCTCCACTTT. The chain carries TRBV18 and TRBJ1-6; 8 bases align to TRBD1. V lost 4 bases and J lost 5; bases outside the gene matches: 1. This CDR3 comprises 14 residues. CDR1 is KGHSH and CDR2 is LQKENI in the germline V gene.

This chain links TRBV27 with TRBJ2-1; the D gene is possibly TRBD2 (8 bases). The germline V and J ends were trimmed by 3 bases and 8 bases, with 17 bases remaining between them. Per germline, CDR1 MNHEY and CDR2 SMNVEV (reference sequence). CDR3 length: 15 residues. The CDR3 coding sequence is TGTGCCAGCAGTTTTGGGGGACTAGGGGGCGATGAGCAGTTCTTC. This codes for CASSFGGLGGDEQFF.

The chain has TRBV10-3 and TRBJ2-7; the match to TRBD2 covers 11 bases. With 6 bases clipped from V and 3 bases from J, the junction kept 4 bases outside the gene matches. CDR3 size: 14 residues. Per germline, CDR1 ENHRY and CDR2 SYGVKD. This CDR3 is CAIRAGTSGYEQYF. For the CDR3, the DNA is TGTGCCATCAGAGCCGGGACTAGCGGCTACGAGCAGTACTTC.

V and J are TRBV6-5 and TRBJ1-3; no firm D call. The CDR3 totals 11 residues. The V end was cut by 5 bases, the J end by 3 bases, with 2 bases between. CDR1 and CDR2 (germline): MNHEY, SVGAGI. The CDR3, as DNA: TGTGCCAGCAGTCTTGGAAACACCATATATTTT. Residues: CASSLGNTIYF.

The V and J genes are TRBV4-1 and TRBJ1-3; D unclear. The V and J ends lost 3 bases and 1 base respectively, with 10 bases between them. Germline CDR1 reads MGHRA; CDR2 reads YSYEKL. This CDR3 is built from 15 residues. The CDR3 nucleotides read TGCGCCAGCAGCCACGGACGGACTTCTGGAAACACCATATATTTT. It yields the protein CASSHGRTSGNTIYF.

In regard to this clone: The junction shows a germline mismatch at one end, possibly a read error. The rearrangement uses TRBV4-2 and TRBJ2-3, with 7 positions matching TRBD2. CDR3 length: 18 residues. Germline V lookup: CDR1 LGHNA, CDR2 YNFKEQ. CDR3 nucleotide sequence: TGTGCCAGCAGGCAAGCCCCGGGGACTACCGATCCCACAGATACGCAGTATTTT. Translation: CASRQAPGTTDPTDTQYF.

V gene TRBV7-2 combines with J gene TRBJ2-7, with 9 bases that match TRBD2. Germline trimming cut 5 bases from V and 5 bases from J; bases unmatched to any gene: 16. Germline assignment: CDR1 SGHTA and CDR2 FQGNSA. The CDR3 is 17 amino acids. CDR3 residues: CASSGGGGGRAGHEQYF. DNA of the CDR3: TGTGCCAGCAGCGGTGGGGGTGGCGGGAGGGCCGGACACGAGCAGTACTTC. Full variable domain (remainder filled in from reference TRBV7-2 and TRBJ2-7): GAGVSQSPSNKVTEKGKDVELRCDPISGHTALYWYRQSLGQGLEFLIYFQGNSAPDKSGLPSDRFSAERTGGSVSTLTIQRTQQEDSAVYLCASSGGGGGRAGHEQYFGPGTRLTVT.